This passage covers 17 T cell receptor beta chains from one sample sequenced in a study of blood T cell repertoires in COVID-19. Data came from immunoSEQ multiplex PCR; TCRdb stores just in-frame clones and leaves some out. The table shows 150,000 to 200,000 clones, with more than 65% occurring only once. Source material: PBMCs or T cells enriched from blood (not recorded which). The receptors here all came from a man over 45 who had recovered from COVID-19.

The genes are TRBV24-1 and TRBJ1-5, with a weak D call TRBD1 (6 bases). Trimming removed 5 bases at V and 4 bases at J, with 17 bases between. Looked up from germline, CDR1 is KGHDR and CDR2 is SFDVKD. There are 16 residues in the CDR3. CDR3: CATSAPGRGGNQPQHF. The CDR3, as DNA: TGTGCCACCAGTGCCCCGGGCAGGGGTGGAAATCAGCCCCAGCATTTT.

The J gene is TRBJ2-3, the V gene TRBV5-1; 7 bases fit TRBD1. The CDR3 extends over 16 amino acids. Germline V CDR1 and CDR2: SGHRS, YFSETQ. Unmatched junction bases numbered 8, after V lost 0 bases and J lost 4 bases. CDR3 sequence reads: CASSLEATGEADTQYF. Written as DNA, the CDR3 is TGCGCCAGCAGCTTGGAGGCCACAGGGGAAGCAGATACGCAGTATTTT.

The J gene is TRBJ1-4, the V gene TRBV11-1; maybe TRBD1 (6 bases). CDR3 length equals 16 residues. In germline, CDR1 is SGHAT, CDR2 FQDESV (reference sequence). Trimming left V 5 bases short and J 0 bases short, with 13 bases between. The CDR3 bases are TGTGCCAGCAGCACGTCGACAGGAGCAACTAATGAAAAACTGTTTTTT. Its protein is CASSTSTGATNEKLFF.

This rearrangement joins TRBV5-1 to TRBJ2-7; TRBD1 matches at 9 bases. The germline V gene encodes CDR1 SGHRS and CDR2 YFSETQ. This CDR3 is 16 amino acids long. V gave up 2 bases and J gave up 1 base; unmatched junction bases: 7. The CDR3 spells CASSLGTGLSSYEQYF. In DNA, the CDR3 is TGCGCCAGCAGCTTAGGGACAGGGCTTAGTTCCTACGAGCAGTACTTC.

The V and J genes are TRBV5-4 and TRBJ1-1; D unresolved. Germline-derived CDR1 and CDR2 are SGHNT and YYREEE (reference sequence). CDR3 length: 15 residues. V lost 4 bases and J lost 0, with 13 bases in between. The CDR3: CASSKSGFMNTEAFF. For the CDR3, the DNA is TGTGCCAGCAGCAAAAGCGGGTTTATGAACACTGAAGCTTTCTTT. The full variable domain, in which reference TRBV5-4 and TRBJ1-1 provide the parts outside the CDR3, is ETGVTQSPTHLIKTRGQQVTLRCSSQSGHNTVSWYQQALGQGPQFIFQYYREEENGRGNFPPRFSGLQFPNYSSELNVNALELDDSALYLCASSKSGFMNTEAFFGQGTRLTVV.

The chain recombines TRBV15 with TRBJ1-3; no clear D gene. V lost 4 bases to trimming and J lost 4 bases, with 17 bases between them. Germline V lookup: CDR1 LNHNV, CDR2 YYDKDF (reference sequence). The CDR3 spans 16 residues. The CDR3: CATSNHNPAAGNTIYF. The CDR3 DNA reads as TGTGCCACCAGCAATCACAACCCGGCGGCCGGAAACACCATATATTTT. Looking up the rest from reference TRBV15 and TRBJ1-3 gives the full variable domain: DAMVIQNPRYQVTQFGKPVTLSCSQTLNHNVMYWYQQKSSQAPKLLFHYYDKDFNNEADTPDNFQSRRPNTSFCFLDIRSPGLGDTAMYLCATSNHNPAAGNTIYFGEGSWLTVV.

This clone appeared once. J is TRBJ2-5 and V is TRBV19; possibly TRBD1 for D (5 bases). Germline CDR1 LNHDA, CDR2 SQIVND (reference sequence). This CDR3 has 14 amino acids. Trimming cost V 3 bases and J 1 base, with 9 bases left between them. The CDR3 reads CASSIQGLQETQYF. Here the CDR3 DNA reads TGTGCCAGTAGTATTCAGGGTCTCCAAGAGACCCAGTACTTC.

This clone was seen ten or more times. The chain joins TRBV6-4 to TRBJ2-3, with 12 bases matching TRBD2. The CDR3 covers 14 residues. V was pared by 5 bases and J by 4 bases, with 1 base of the junction left unmatched. Germline CDR1 is MRHNA and CDR2 is SNTAGT. CDR3 in DNA: TGTGCCAGCAGTCTAGCGGGGGGGCCAGATACGCAGTATTTT. This codes for CASSLAGGPDTQYF.

J is TRBJ2-3 and V is TRBV9; 12 bases map to TRBD2. This CDR3 is 16 amino acids long. The germline V gene encodes CDR1 SGDLS and CDR2 YYNGEE. Trimming cost V 0 bases and J 5 bases; bases outside gene matches: 4. In DNA, the CDR3 is TGTGCCAGCAGCGTAGACGTACTAGCGGGGGGAGATACGCAGTATTTT. Protein product: CASSVDVLAGGDTQYF.

This chain uses TRBV12-3 or TRBV12-4 with TRBJ1-2; D is unclear. The CDR3 contains 13 residues. Trimming removed 4 bases at V and 4 bases at J, with 10 bases between. CDR3 DNA sequence: TGTGCCAGCAGTTCCCCCCTACTCTATGGCTACACCTTC. Protein sequence: CASSSPLLYGYTF.

This chain joins TRBV4-2 and TRBJ1-6, with TRBD1 as a possible D gene (6 bases). The CDR3 has 16 residues. CDR1 LGHNA and CDR2 YNFKEQ come from the germline V gene. V was trimmed by 0 bases and J by 4 bases, leaving 10 bases between them. In nucleotides, the CDR3 is TGTGCCAGCAGCCAAGAAGCAGGGGAGTATAATTCACCCCTCCACTTT. Translating gives CASSQEAGEYNSPLHF.

The chain combines TRBV3-1 (or the pseudogene TRBV3-2) with TRBJ1-1, with D uncertain. V lost 1 base, J lost 4 bases, and 7 bases lay in between. Germline V gene lookup returns CDR1 LGHDT and CDR2 YNNKEL (reference sequence). The CDR3 consists of 13 residues. The CDR3 coding sequence is TGTGCCAGCAGCCAAGTCTACGGCACTGAAGCTTTCTTT. Residues: CASSQVYGTEAFF.

CDR3 nucleotides: TGTGCCAGCAGCTTTGGAAATCGCGGGGCTCCCTACGAGCAGTACTTC. It translates to CASSFGNRGAPYEQYF. This rearrangement joins TRBV7-9 to TRBJ2-7; tentatively, D is TRBD2 (6 bases). The CDR3 consists of 16 residues. CDR1 and CDR2 (germline): SEHNR, FQNEAQ (reference sequence). The ends were cut back, 3 bases at V and 2 bases at J, with 17 bases in the middle.

The rearrangement joins TRBV19 to TRBJ1-2; 8 bases fit TRBD1. Germline V CDR1 and CDR2: LNHDA, SQIVND (reference sequence). There are 12 residues in the CDR3. V shed 6 bases and J 7 bases; nucleotides not matched to a gene: 4. CDR3 DNA sequence: TGTGCCAGTAGGGGACAGGCGACTGGCTACACCTTC. It codes for CASRGQATGYTF. Using reference TRBV19 and TRBJ1-2 for the parts outside the CDR3, the full variable domain is DGGITQSPKYLFRKEGQNVTLSCEQNLNHDAMYWYRQDPGQGLRLIYYSQIVNDFQKGDIAEGYSVSREKKESFPLTVTSAQKNPTAFYLCASRGQATGYTFGSGTRLTVV.

This rearrangement joins TRBV6-5 to TRBJ2-5, with D perhaps TRBD2 (5 bases). Trimming left V 6 bases short and J 1 base short, with 12 bases between. The CDR3 totals 14 residues. CDR1 is MNHEY, CDR2 SVGAGI, per germline. The CDR3 DNA sequence: TGTGCCAGCAGAAGGACTGATTCCCAAGAGACCCAGTACTTC. Encoded protein: CASRRTDSQETQYF.

The chain links TRBV28 to TRBJ1-5; no clear D. The CDR3 loop spans 12 amino acids. V dropped 3 bases and J dropped 3 bases, with 3 bases sitting between them. CDR1 and CDR2 (germline): MDHEN, SYDVKM. CDR3 nucleotide sequence: TGTGCCAGCAGTTTGGCCAATCAGCCCCAGCATTTT. This encodes CASSLANQPQHF.

V and J are TRBV5-1 and TRBJ2-1; 9 positions agree with TRBD2. Germline V gene data show CDR1 as SGHRS and CDR2 as YFSETQ. The V segment lost 1 base and the J segment 6 bases; nucleotides outside the gene matches: 11. The CDR3 loop spans 17 amino acids. The CDR3 DNA sequence: TGCGCCAGCAGCTTGCCGAAAACAGCGGGGGGCCTCAATGAGCAGTTCTTC. The encoded protein is CASSLPKTAGGLNEQFF.